The present T cell receptor beta chain was sequenced within a study of T cell repertoires and Cas9 in healthy adults. At the level of the study: Multi-effector potency, cytotoxicity and lineage were assessed in SpCas9-reactive CD4 and CD8 T cells. Whole-study findings and limits: SpCas9-reactive effector T cells were reportedly restrained in vitro by SpCas9-reactive regulatory T cells.

The CDR3 length is 12 residues. Trimming left V 6 bases short and J 4 bases short, with 9 bases between. The germline gives CDR1 SNHLY, CDR2 FYNNEI. For this clone: Its specificity is not known.

TCRdb keeps only in-frame clones here, not all; method: immunoSEQ multiplex PCR. The repertoire holds 11,000 to 15,000 clones, with approximately 92% as singletons. This sequence joins TRBV2 and TRBJ1-2; perhaps TRBD1 as D (5 bases). Sequencing was done on a sample of Tregs (CD4+, CD25+, CD127-, CD137-, CD154-) from PBMCs; culture status not recorded. The source is a human donor in good health. CDR3 amino acids: CASRRQTYGYTF. DNA of the CDR3: TGTGCCAGCAGGAGACAGACCTATGGCTACACCTTC.